These 26 T cell receptor beta chains share one sample of origin, sequenced in a study of cytomegalovirus exposure and HLA in healthy donors. The PCR had 60 Vbeta and 13 Jbeta primers. Clones were sequenced by immunoSEQ multiplex PCR, and TCRdb holds only the in-frame ones, with some missing. The sample totals approximately 71,000 clones. What was sequenced was PBMCs. The origin of the receptors is a female donor in good health and CMV-seropositive.

The chain couples TRBV7-2 to TRBJ2-5; 8 bases are shared with TRBD2. The CDR3 has 17 residues. Germline V gives CDR1 SGHTA, CDR2 FQGNSA. After removal of 4 bases from V and 7 bases from J, the junction contained 17 bases not matched to a gene. Here the CDR3 reads CASSSRGREGRGGTQYF. The CDR3 nucleotides read TGTGCCAGCAGCTCACGGGGTCGGGAGGGCCGTGGGGGGACCCAGTACTTC.

The chain combines TRBV25-1 with TRBJ2-6; D unresolved. CDR3 size: 17 residues. Germline loops: CDR1 MGHDK, CDR2 SYGVNS. The V end was cut by 4 bases, the J end by 0 bases, with 13 bases between. CDR3 DNA: TGTGCCAGCAGTGTCACTAAGACCCGCTCTGGGGCCAACGTCCTGACTTTC. This encodes CASSVTKTRSGANVLTF.

The DNA for the CDR3 is TGTGCCAGCAGTTCGACAGGGTACTATGGCTACACCTTC. It specifies CASSSTGYYGYTF. The chain employs TRBV28 and TRBJ1-2, with 7 bases identical to TRBD1. V gave up 4 bases and J gave up 3 bases; unmatched junction bases: 2. Germline CDR1 is MDHEN and CDR2 is SYDVKM. The CDR3 contains 13 residues.

This chain joins TRBV19 and TRBJ1-3, with D unresolved. The germline V and J ends were trimmed by 6 bases and 0 bases, with 9 bases remaining between them. This CDR3 has 14 amino acids. CDR1 is LNHDA and CDR2 is SQIVND in the germline V gene (reference sequence). CDR3 sequence reads: CASRTATSGNTIYF. The CDR3, as DNA: TGTGCCAGTAGAACAGCAACCTCTGGAAACACCATATATTTT.

V and J are TRBV6-1 and TRBJ1-5, with TRBD1 as a possible D gene (6 bases). Germline V gives CDR1 MNHNS, CDR2 SASEGT. The CDR3 extends over 14 amino acids. V lost 5 bases and J 6 bases, leaving 14 bases between the germline ends. CDR3 region: CASSLQGVSQPQHF. CDR3 sequence (DNA): TGTGCCAGCAGTCTACAGGGAGTGAGTCAGCCCCAGCATTTT.

The chain uses TRBV28 and TRBJ2-7; 13 nucleotides agree with TRBD2. The junction had 9 bases not matched to a gene; V was cut back by 5 bases and J by 2 bases. Germline-derived CDR1 and CDR2 are MDHEN and SYDVKM. The length of the CDR3 is 17 residues. CDR3 region: CASSTTRTSGSTYEQYF. DNA of the CDR3: TGTGCCAGCAGTACTACCCGGACTAGCGGGAGTACCTACGAGCAGTACTTC.

J is TRBJ2-5 and V is TRBV28, with 12 bases aligning to TRBD2. Germline CDR1 is MDHEN and CDR2 is SYDVKM. The length of the CDR3 is 12 residues. The DNA for the CDR3 is TGTGGGACTAGCGGGATTAGGGAGACCCAGTACTTC. Its protein is CGTSGIRETQYF.

The chain links TRBV18 to TRBJ2-7, with a tentative D call TRBD1 (5 bases). V gave up 5 bases and J gave up 6 bases, with 11 bases separating them. The CDR3 runs 12 residues. CDR1 KGHSH and CDR2 LQKENI come from the germline V gene. The CDR3 spells CASSKQGSEQYF. For the CDR3, the DNA is TGTGCCAGCTCAAAGCAGGGTTCCGAGCAGTACTTC.

V and J are TRBV20-1 and TRBJ2-7, with D unresolved. V was trimmed by 0 bases and J by 6 bases, leaving 6 bases between them. Germline lookup yields CDR1 DFQATT and CDR2 SNEGSKA (reference sequence). This CDR3 comprises 11 residues. The CDR3 nucleotides are TGCAGTGCTAGAGATCCTATCGAGCAGTACTTC. The encoded protein is CSARDPIEQYF.

The gene calls are TRBV4-1 and TRBJ2-7; TRBD2 is a possible D gene (5 bases). Trimming cost V 9 bases and J 4 bases, with 19 bases left between them. Germline V CDR1 and CDR2: MGHRA, YSYEKL. There are 14 residues in the CDR3. The DNA for the CDR3 is TGCGCCAGTTCTGAGAGGGCAGGTCGTTACGAGCAGTACTTC. Its translation is CASSERAGRYEQYF.

The chain has TRBV13 and TRBJ2-3; 11 bases align to TRBD1. The germline gives CDR1 PRHDT, CDR2 FYEKMQ (reference sequence). This CDR3 is built from 16 residues. V shed 0 bases and J 4 bases; nucleotides not matched to a gene: 3. The CDR3 spells CASSLGDRGLPDTQYF. CDR3 DNA: TGTGCCAGCAGCTTAGGGGACAGGGGGCTCCCAGATACGCAGTATTTT. Supplemented by reference TRBV13 and TRBJ2-3, the full variable domain reads AAGVIQSPRHLIKEKRETATLKCYPIPRHDTVYWYQQGPGQDPQFLISFYEKMQSDKGSIPDRFSAQQFSDYHSELNMSSLELGDSALYFCASSLGDRGLPDTQYFGPGTRLTVL.

The V call is TRBV29-1, the J call TRBJ1-1; no firm D call. The ends were cut back, 4 bases at V and 4 bases at J, with 10 bases in the middle. Germline V gives CDR1 SQVTM, CDR2 ANQGSEA. This CDR3 has 12 amino acids. The CDR3 DNA reads TGCAGCGTTGCCGCTGGCAGCACTGAAGCTTTCTTT. Protein product: CSVAAGSTEAFF.

The chain's CDR3 is CASSQTDSFGETQYF. The CDR3 nucleotides are TGTGCCAGCAGTCAAACGGACAGTTTCGGAGAGACCCAGTACTTC. V and J are TRBV7-9 and TRBJ2-5; possible D gene TRBD1, 6 bases. V was cut by 6 bases and J by 4 bases, with 18 bases left in between. Germline CDR1 and CDR2: SEHNR and FQNEAQ (reference sequence). CDR3 length equals 15 residues. Supplemented by reference TRBV7-9 and TRBJ2-5, the full variable domain reads DTGVSQNPRHKITKRGQNVTFRCDPISEHNRLYWYRQTLGQGPEFLTYFQNEAQLEKSRLLSDRFSAERPKGSFSTLEIQRTEQGDSAMYLCASSQTDSFGETQYFGPGTRLLVL.

This chain uses TRBV7-2 with TRBJ1-2, with D perhaps matching TRBD1 (5 bases). Between the trimmed V and J ends, which lost 1 base and 8 bases, there was a span of 14 bases. This CDR3 has 14 residues. Germline CDR1 is SGHTA and CDR2 is FQGNSA. The CDR3 region is CASSLVAGGGGYTF. In DNA, the CDR3 is TGTGCCAGCAGCTTAGTAGCCGGGGGTGGCGGCTACACCTTC.

This rearrangement joins TRBV7-2 to TRBJ2-3; no firm D call. CDR3 length: 16 residues. Trimming took off 4 bases at V and 0 bases at J, with 14 bases between the two ends. Germline V gene lookup returns CDR1 SGHTA and CDR2 FQGNSA. CDR3 residues: CASSSVLGYSTDTQYF. DNA of the CDR3: TGTGCCAGCAGCTCGGTTCTCGGGTATAGCACAGATACGCAGTATTTT. Combining the CDR3 with reference TRBV7-2 and TRBJ2-3 gives the whole variable domain GAGVSQSPSNKVTEKGKDVELRCDPISGHTALYWYRQSLGQGLEFLIYFQGNSAPDKSGLPSDRFSAERTGGSVSTLTIQRTQQEDSAVYLCASSSVLGYSTDTQYFGPGTRLTVL.

The CDR3 DNA reads TGTGCCAGCAGTAGGGCCGGGGGGCCTGCCTACGAGCAGTACTTC. Translation gives CASSRAGGPAYEQYF. The gene calls are TRBV27 and TRBJ2-7, with TRBD2 as a possible D gene (7 bases). The CDR3 runs to 15 residues. V lost 5 bases to trimming and J lost 2 bases, with 16 bases between them. Germline CDR1 and CDR2: MNHEY and SMNVEV (reference sequence).

The rearrangement uses TRBV20-1 and TRBJ2-1, with D possibly TRBD1 on 6 matching bases. Between the trimmed V and J ends, which lost 2 bases and 8 bases, there was a span of 7 bases. From germline, CDR1 is DFQATT and CDR2 SNEGSKA (reference sequence). This CDR3 region has 11 residues. CDR3 residues: CSARQGYEQFF. CDR3 sequence (DNA): TGCAGTGCTAGACAGGGGTATGAGCAGTTCTTC.

The gene calls are TRBV29-1 and TRBJ2-5; D unclear. The CDR3 totals 11 residues. Per germline, CDR1 SQVTM and CDR2 ANQGSEA. V lost 4 bases to trimming and J lost 5 bases, with 8 bases between them. The CDR3 loop reads CSVVSLETQYF. The CDR3 region has the DNA TGCAGCGTTGTTAGTCTCGAGACCCAGTACTTC.

This chain joins TRBV18 and TRBJ2-5, with TRBD2 matching over 7 bases. This CDR3 comprises 17 residues. Unmatched junction bases numbered 15, after V lost 4 bases and J lost 4 bases. Germline V gene sequence: CDR1 KGHSH, CDR2 LQKENI. CDR3 sequence (DNA): TGTGCCAGCTCACGGTCTGTCTTGCGGGAGTTAGGAGAGACCCAGTACTTC. It specifies CASSRSVLRELGETQYF.

The chain combines TRBV2 with TRBJ1-5; tentatively, D is TRBD1 (6 bases). Germline V lookup: CDR1 SNHLY, CDR2 FYNNEI. The CDR3 is 15 residues long. V was clipped by 6 bases and J by 7 bases, with 19 bases between them. CDR3 DNA: TGTGCCAGCAGCAACCAACAGGGAAGAAACCAGCCCCAGCATTTT. Translation: CASSNQQGRNQPQHF.

The J gene is TRBJ2-2, the V gene TRBV5-1; D may be TRBD1 (6 bases). This CDR3 has 15 residues. CDR1 is SGHRS and CDR2 is YFSETQ in the germline V gene. V gave up 0 bases and J gave up 6 bases, with 12 bases separating them. The CDR3 region is CASSLEARGSGELFF. In DNA, the CDR3 is TGCGCCAGCAGCTTGGAGGCCAGGGGATCCGGGGAGCTGTTTTTT.

The genes are TRBV2 and TRBJ1-4; TRBD1 is a possible D gene (5 bases). The CDR3 contains 15 residues. Per the germline V gene, CDR1 is SNHLY and CDR2 is FYNNEI. Deletions cut 1 base from V and 6 bases from J, with 12 bases between. This CDR3 reads CASSEGGPLDEKLFF. The CDR3 nucleotides are TGTGCCAGCAGTGAAGGGGGCCCGCTCGATGAAAAACTGTTTTTT.

The chain is built from TRBV4-3 and TRBJ1-2, with TRBD1 as a possible D gene (6 bases). The CDR3 sequence is 15 residues long. Germline CDR1 reads LGHNA; CDR2 reads YSLEER. Trimming removed 4 bases at V and 7 bases at J, with 19 bases between. CDR3 protein: CASSPQLEGVGGYTF. As DNA, the CDR3 is TGCGCCAGCAGCCCCCAGTTAGAGGGGGTAGGTGGCTACACCTTC.

V gene TRBV11-2 combines with J gene TRBJ2-5, with 12 bases fitting TRBD2. Germline V gene lookup returns CDR1 SGHAT and CDR2 FQNNGV. Germline trimming cut 5 bases from V and 4 bases from J; bases unmatched to any gene: 8. This CDR3 has 16 residues. This CDR3 reads CASSARLAGVGETQYF. The CDR3 region has the DNA TGTGCCAGCAGCGCGCGACTAGCGGGGGTTGGAGAGACCCAGTACTTC.

The chain uses TRBV4-2 and TRBJ2-7, with 12 bases that match TRBD2. The length of the CDR3 is 14 residues. The V gene's germline CDR1 is LGHNA and CDR2 YNFKEQ. V shed 7 bases and J 7 bases; nucleotides not matched to a gene: 8. The CDR3 loop reads CASTLSLAGGEQYF. CDR3 bases: TGTGCCAGCACGCTCTCACTAGCGGGAGGTGAGCAGTACTTC.

The chain couples TRBV6-5 to TRBJ1-4; TRBD1 matches at 10 bases. CDR3 length equals 14 residues. Germline V lookup: CDR1 MNHEY, CDR2 SVGAGI. With 6 bases clipped from V and 8 bases from J, the junction kept 6 bases outside the gene matches. The CDR3 protein is CASRRTGGNEKLFF. The CDR3 nucleotides are TGTGCCAGCAGGCGGACAGGGGGAAACGAAAAACTGTTTTTT.